The source of this T cell receptor (beta chain) is a study of blood T cell repertoires in COVID-19. Individuals aged about 18 to 89 years were recruited from 24 US areas. Source study methods: For nucleated cells, counts were estimated from reference gene primer amplification. The protocol was immunoSEQ multiplex PCR, while the TCRdb copy is restricted to in-frame clones and leaves out a portion. The D gene and trimming were derived from the DNA, and the V and J assignments and clone size from that table. Of about 350,000 clones listed, about 90% are singletons. Sequencing was carried out using PBMCs or T cells enriched from blood (not recorded which). This clonotype was obtained from a woman aged 25 to 39 who had recovered from COVID-19.

The chain's CDR3 is CASSQDRGGMDYNEQFF. The DNA for the CDR3 is TGTGCCAGCAGCCAAGATAGGGGGGGTATGGACTACAATGAGCAGTTCTTC. The chain combines TRBV3-1 (or the pseudogene TRBV3-2) with TRBJ2-1, with a possible D match to TRBD2 (7 bases). CDR1 and CDR2 from the germline V gene are LGHDT and YNNKEL (reference sequence). The CDR3 spans 17 residues. V dropped 0 bases and J dropped 3 bases, with 15 bases sitting between them.